The 28 T cell receptor beta chains listed next were all sequenced from one sample in a study of blood T cell repertoires in COVID-19 (dated by TCRdb to 2018 to 2021). The receptor library was made with the immunoSEQ multiplex PCR assay. Held by TCRdb, this immuneACCESS table contains in-frame sequences only and omits some clones. Under half of the omission traces to an unresolved V gene where checked; the cause of the rest is unknown. A total of about 280,000 clones appear in this sample, about 90% of them only once. The ten largest clones capture approximately 1.5% of the sample. The sample consisted of PBMCs or T cells enriched from blood (not recorded which). These receptors were obtained from a woman aged 18-29 years with acute COVID-19.

The chain uses TRBV18 and TRBJ2-7; D might be TRBD2 (6 bases). V was trimmed by 1 base and J by 0 bases, leaving 16 bases between them. This CDR3 has 17 amino acids. CDR1 KGHSH and CDR2 LQKENI come from the germline V gene. The DNA of the CDR3 is TGTGCCAGCTCACCACTTGCGGGGTCAGGCGACTCCTACGAGCAGTACTTC. This encodes CASSPLAGSGDSYEQYF.

The J gene is TRBJ1-1, the V gene TRBV5-6, with 7 nucleotides matching TRBD1. V lost 0 bases and J lost 5; bases outside the gene matches: 10. This CDR3 is built from 16 residues. Germline V gives CDR1 SGHDT, CDR2 YYEEEE. The CDR3 DNA follows: TGTGCCAGCAGCTTGGAGGCAGGGGGAGTAGGGACTGAAGCTTTCTTT. Translation gives CASSLEAGGVGTEAFF. Using reference TRBV5-6 and TRBJ1-1 for the parts outside the CDR3, the full variable domain is DAGVTQSPTHLIKTRGQQVTLRCSPKSGHDTVSWYQQALGQGPQFIFQYYEEEERQRGNFPDRFSGHQFPNYSSELNVNALLLGDSALYLCASSLEAGGVGTEAFFGQGTRLTVV.

The chain couples TRBV11-2 to TRBJ1-1; D remains unclear. The V and J ends lost 5 bases and 0 bases respectively, with 10 bases between them. Germline V gene sequence: CDR1 SGHAT, CDR2 FQNNGV. The CDR3 is 14 amino acids. The CDR3 loop is CASSLMQMNTEAFF. The CDR3 DNA reads as TGTGCCAGCAGCCTCATGCAGATGAACACTGAAGCTTTCTTT. Complete variable domain (other parts from reference TRBV11-2 and TRBJ1-1): EAGVAQSPRYKIIEKRQSVAFWCNPISGHATLYWYQQILGQGPKLLIQFQNNGVVDDSQLPKDRFSAERLKGVDSTLKIQPAKLEDSAVYLCASSLMQMNTEAFFGQGTRLTVV.

This clone has just a few counts. The V and J genes are TRBV19 and TRBJ2-1; TRBD2 might be the D (6 bases). Germline V gene lookup returns CDR1 LNHDA and CDR2 SQIVND (reference sequence). This CDR3 region has 15 residues. The germline V and J ends were trimmed by 2 bases and 2 bases, with 10 bases remaining between them. This CDR3 is CASSISLATYNEQFF. In DNA form, the CDR3 reads TGTGCCAGTAGTATATCCCTAGCGACCTACAATGAGCAGTTCTTC.

The rearrangement uses TRBV28 and TRBJ2-7, with 9 bases that match TRBD1. Germline V gives CDR1 MDHEN, CDR2 SYDVKM. This CDR3 region has 17 residues. V lost 5 bases and J lost 4; bases outside the gene matches: 15. CDR3 sequence reads: CASSPSRTGAHGYEQYF. In nucleotides, the CDR3 is TGTGCCAGCAGTCCCTCCCGGACAGGGGCACATGGGTACGAGCAGTACTTC.

The chain has TRBV12-3 or TRBV12-4 and TRBJ2-4; D remains ambiguous. Trimming pared 6 bases from V and 4 bases from J, leaving 4 bases between. There are 11 residues in the CDR3. CDR3 bases: TGTGCCAGCAGCAGTAAAAACATTCAGTACTTC. Translated: CASSSKNIQYF.

The V and J genes are TRBV5-6 and TRBJ1-1; D gene uncertain. V lost 1 base and J lost 4, with 8 bases in between. CDR1 and CDR2 (germline): SGHDT, YYEEEE. The CDR3 is made up of 13 amino acids. The CDR3 loop is CASSLPWATEAFF. CDR3 nucleotide sequence: TGTGCCAGCAGCTTGCCTTGGGCCACTGAAGCTTTCTTT.

V usage is TRBV3-1 (or the pseudogene TRBV3-2) and J usage is TRBJ2-7; 7 nucleotides align to TRBD2. The CDR3 totals 13 residues. With 4 bases clipped from V and 9 bases from J, the junction kept 9 bases outside the gene matches. Germline CDR1 is LGHDT and CDR2 is YNNKEL (reference sequence). CDR3 amino acids: CASSPLGGGPQYF. The CDR3 DNA is TGTGCCAGCAGCCCCCTGGGGGGAGGGCCGCAGTACTTC.

The CDR3 spells CAWGLPSSPLHF. The CDR3, as DNA: TGTGCCTGGGGACTGCCTAGTTCACCCCTCCACTTT. The V call is TRBV30, the J call TRBJ1-6; no clear D gene. Trimming took off 5 bases at V and 9 bases at J, with 11 bases between the two ends. The CDR3 has 12 amino acids. CDR1 and CDR2 from the germline V gene are GTSNPN and SVGIG (reference sequence).

The chain couples TRBV6-5 to TRBJ1-4; 7 bases fit TRBD1. CDR3 length equals 14 residues. Unmatched junction bases numbered 5, after V lost 3 bases and J lost 7 bases. Germline loops: CDR1 MNHEY, CDR2 SVGAGI. Written as DNA, the CDR3 is TGTGCCAGCAGTTATCAGACAGGGCCTGAAAAACTGTTTTTT. Its protein is CASSYQTGPEKLFF.

This clone was seen only a few times. The rearrangement uses TRBV7-9 and TRBJ2-7; possibly TRBD1 for D (6 bases). V was pared by 5 bases and J by 6 bases, with 32 bases between. CDR3 length: 19 residues. The germline V gene encodes CDR1 SEHNR and CDR2 FQNEAQ (reference sequence). The CDR3 DNA reads TGTGCCAGCAGCCCCCGGCCCGATCTGGACAGACGGCGTTGGGGCGAGCAGTACTTC. This gives the protein CASSPRPDLDRRRWGEQYF. The whole variable domain, remainder taken from reference TRBV7-9 and TRBJ2-7, is DTGVSQNPRHKITKRGQNVTFRCDPISEHNRLYWYRQTLGQGPEFLTYFQNEAQLEKSRLLSDRFSAERPKGSFSTLEIQRTEQGDSAMYLCASSPRPDLDRRRWGEQYFGPGTRLTVT.

The chain joins TRBV11-3 to TRBJ2-3, with 8 bases fitting TRBD1. CDR1 and CDR2 (germline): SGHNT, YENEEA. This CDR3 comprises 15 residues. V was clipped by 0 bases and J by 6 bases; unmatched bases: 5. CDR3 coding DNA: TGTGCCAGCAGCTTAGAGAACCGACAGGGGGATACGCAGTATTTT. Protein: CASSLENRQGDTQYF.

The J gene is TRBJ1-6, the V gene TRBV30; weak D call: TRBD1 (6 bases). V shed 2 bases and J shed 7 bases, with 9 bases lying between them. The germline CDR1 and CDR2 sequences are GTSNPN and SVGIG (reference sequence). The CDR3 runs to 13 residues. The CDR3 DNA is TGTGCCTGGAGTCAAGGGGGAAATTCACCCCTCCACTTT. Encoded protein: CAWSQGGNSPLHF.

The chain links TRBV7-9 to TRBJ2-1, with 7 nucleotides matching TRBD1. Germline CDR1 reads SEHNR; CDR2 reads FQNEAQ (reference sequence). The CDR3 consists of 17 residues. V gave up 5 bases and J gave up 5 bases; unmatched junction bases: 15. Written as DNA, the CDR3 is TGTGCCAGCAGCCTAGAGATAGGGACAGACCTAAACAATGAGCAGTTCTTC. Protein product: CASSLEIGTDLNNEQFF.

V is TRBV19 and J is TRBJ1-5; D may be TRBD1 (5 bases). The V gene lost 3 bases and the J gene lost 5 bases, with 17 bases spanning the gap. There are 16 residues in the CDR3. Germline V gives CDR1 LNHDA, CDR2 SQIVND (reference sequence). Written as DNA, the CDR3 is TGTGCCAGTAGTATTCCCCGGGAGTGGGACCATCAGCCCCAGCATTTT. Its protein is CASSIPREWDHQPQHF.

The sample holds a few counts of this clone. The V call is TRBV3-1 (or the pseudogene TRBV3-2), the J call TRBJ2-1, with 10 bases identical to TRBD2. The CDR3 runs 18 residues. In germline, CDR1 is LGHDT, CDR2 YNNKEL (reference sequence). J lost 4 bases, V lost 2 bases, and 11 bases had no gene match. The CDR3 region is CASSQTVTGTSAYNEQFF. In DNA form, the CDR3 reads TGTGCCAGCAGCCAAACCGTTACCGGGACTAGCGCATACAATGAGCAGTTCTTC.

The V call is TRBV9, the J call TRBJ2-1; D perhaps matches TRBD2 (6 bases). The CDR3 spans 15 residues. Per the germline V gene, CDR1 is SGDLS and CDR2 is YYNGEE. Trimming removed 3 bases from V and 4 bases from J, with 14 bases in between. The CDR3 bases are TGTGCCAGCAGCGCCACGGAGGGCCGATACAATGAGCAGTTCTTC. This translates into CASSATEGRYNEQFF.

The gene calls are TRBV6-5 and TRBJ2-5; the D is unclear. The CDR3 spans 13 residues. Trimming stripped 4 bases from V and 3 bases from J, with 9 bases between. Germline V gives CDR1 MNHEY, CDR2 SVGAGI. The CDR3 protein is CASSSIDKETQYF. CDR3 nucleotides: TGTGCCAGCAGTTCGATCGACAAAGAGACCCAGTACTTC.

V is TRBV28 and J is TRBJ2-1; 11 bases are a match to TRBD2. Germline CDR1 reads MDHEN; CDR2 reads SYDVKM. V trimming: 3 bases; J trimming: 9 bases; junction bases outside the gene matches: 7. The CDR3 is 15 residues long. The CDR3 DNA is TGTGCCAGCAGTTTGCGACTAGCGGGATGGGGTGAGCAGTTCTTC. Translation: CASSLRLAGWGEQFF.

This clone was detected once. The J gene is TRBJ2-1, the V gene TRBV6-4, with no clear D. The CDR3 length is 13 residues. Per germline, CDR1 MRHNA and CDR2 SNTAGT. Deletions cut 4 bases from V and 3 bases from J, with 7 bases between. DNA for the CDR3: TGTGCCAGCAGTGGAGGTTTCTACAATGAGCAGTTCTTC. Translating gives CASSGGFYNEQFF.

V is TRBV7-2 and J is TRBJ1-1, with 7 nucleotides matching TRBD1. The ends lost 3 bases at V and 1 base at J; junction bases unmatched: 2. Germline loops: CDR1 SGHTA, CDR2 FQGNSA. The CDR3 length is 14 residues. CDR3 DNA sequence: TGTGCCAGCAGCTTGAGACAGGGGAACACTGAAGCTTTCTTT. It specifies CASSLRQGNTEAFF.

This chain joins TRBV7-8 and TRBJ2-7; weak D call: TRBD2 (6 bases). There are 15 residues in the CDR3. V lost 5 bases to trimming and J lost 2 bases, with 16 bases between them. Per germline, CDR1 SGHVS and CDR2 FQNEAQ. DNA of the CDR3: TGTGCCAGCAGCCAAAGGAGGGTCACCCCCTACGAGCAGTACTTC. Translating gives CASSQRRVTPYEQYF.

The J gene is TRBJ2-7, the V gene TRBV2; D perhaps matches TRBD1 (5 bases). Germline CDR1 reads SNHLY; CDR2 reads FYNNEI. The CDR3 is 13 residues long. V was trimmed by 3 bases and J by 5 bases, leaving 11 bases between them. The CDR3 loop is CASSDGHTHEQYF. The CDR3 bases are TGTGCCAGCAGTGATGGACATACACACGAGCAGTACTTC.

CDR3 loop: CASSYNSLRGDSEQYF. As DNA, the CDR3 is TGTGCCAGTAGTTATAACAGTTTACGAGGGGACAGCGAGCAGTACTTC. The chain is built from TRBV19 and TRBJ2-7; 7 bases agree with TRBD1. The germline CDR1 and CDR2 sequences are LNHDA and SQIVND (reference sequence). CDR3 size: 16 residues. J gave up 6 bases and V 5 bases, and 16 bases lay outside the gene matches.

The genes are TRBV27 and TRBJ2-5; maybe TRBD1 (7 bases). The CDR3 has 13 residues. V gave up 9 bases and J gave up 4 bases, with 15 bases separating them. Germline values: CDR1 MNHEY, CDR2 SMNVEV (reference sequence). The CDR3 region has the DNA TGTGCCAGTCGGAGGGGACAGTTAGAGACCCAGTACTTC. Translated: CASRRGQLETQYF.

In nucleotides, the CDR3 is TGTGCCAGCCGTACTGGGGCCAATAGCAATCAGCCCCAGCATTTT. Protein sequence: CASRTGANSNQPQHF. The chain couples TRBV6-6 to TRBJ1-5; tentative D call: TRBD1 (5 bases). The CDR3 is made up of 15 amino acids. CDR1 and CDR2 from the germline V gene are MNHNY and SVGAGI (reference sequence). Trimming pared 8 bases from V and 0 bases from J, leaving 14 bases between.

The gene calls are TRBV9 and TRBJ2-3, with D tentatively TRBD1 (6 bases). V was clipped by 0 bases and J by 0 bases, with 11 bases between them. This CDR3 has 16 residues. In germline, CDR1 is SGDLS, CDR2 YYNGEE. The CDR3 reads CASSVDQGISTDTQYF. The CDR3 coding sequence is TGTGCCAGCAGCGTAGATCAGGGGATTAGCACAGATACGCAGTATTTT.

The rearrangement links TRBV2 to TRBJ1-1; D gene unclear. The CDR3 loop spans 13 amino acids. The V gene's germline CDR1 is SNHLY and CDR2 FYNNEI. Trimming shortened V by 7 bases and J by 7 bases, and 16 bases separated the two germline ends. Here the CDR3 DNA reads TGTGCCAGCAAGGTAACGGCAGGCAGTGAAGCTTTCTTT. This translates into CASKVTAGSEAFF.